A selection of T cell receptor beta chains follows, all from one sample in a study of T cell responses to AZD1222 COVID-19 vaccine. Assay used: immunoSEQ multiplex PCR; TCRdb lists only in-frame clones, some missing. The data hold 75,000 to 100,000 clones, with 75% to 90% observed a single time. Sequences were derived from peripheral blood, sampled on day 0 of AZD1222 vaccination. Receptors originate from an adult in good health. Each CDR3 is given with its conserved first and last residue. A D gene is named only where the DNA matches it firmly. Clone size is stated in some rows and not others, as once, few, many or a class when expanded.

clone_size: .; j_call: TRBJ2-6; d_call: TRBD1; v_call: TRBV28; cdr3_aa: CASSFTGQSSGANVLTF; cdr3_nt: TGTGCCAGCAGTTTTACGGGACAGTCCTCTGGGGCCAACGTCCTGACTTTC
clone_size: once; j_call: TRBJ2-7; d_call: .; v_call: TRBV27; cdr3_aa: CASSLARGPYYEQYF; cdr3_nt: TGTGCCAGCAGTTTAGCGCGGGGGCCGTACTACGAGCAGTACTTC
clone_size: .; j_call: TRBJ2-7; d_call: .; v_call: TRBV7-3; cdr3_aa: CASSLPGGEQYF; cdr3_nt: TGTGCCAGCAGCTTACCGGGTGGTGAGCAGTACTTC
clone_size: .; j_call: TRBJ2-4; d_call: TRBD1; v_call: TRBV27; cdr3_aa: CASRAGQGKIAKNIQYF; cdr3_nt: TGTGCCAGCAGGGCGGGACAGGGGAAAATAGCCAAAAACATTCAGTACTTC
clone_size: .; j_call: TRBJ1-6; d_call: TRBD1; v_call: TRBV4-2; cdr3_aa: CASSRDHRQGNSPLHF; cdr3_nt: TGTGCCAGCAGCCGAGACCATAGACAGGGTAATTCACCCCTCCACTTT
clone_size: .; j_call: TRBJ2-2; d_call: .; v_call: TRBV6-5; cdr3_aa: CASQGLNTGELFF; cdr3_nt: TGTGCCAGCCAGGGGCTGAACACCGGGGAGCTGTTTTTT
clone_size: .; j_call: TRBJ2-5; d_call: .; v_call: TRBV5-1; cdr3_aa: CASSLLTGGGQETQYF; cdr3_nt: TGCGCCAGCAGCTTGTTGACGGGTGGGGGCCAAGAGACCCAGTACTTC
clone_size: .; j_call: TRBJ1-2; d_call: .; v_call: TRBV6-6; cdr3_aa: CASSYEGNVYTF; cdr3_nt: TGTGCCAGCAGTTATGAAGGGAACGTCTACACCTTC
clone_size: .; j_call: TRBJ2-5; d_call: .; v_call: TRBV18; cdr3_aa: CASSLGAERETQYF; cdr3_nt: TGTGCCAGCTCCTTAGGGGCGGAACGAGAGACCCAGTACTTC
clone_size: .; j_call: TRBJ2-7; d_call: TRBD2; v_call: TRBV7-9; cdr3_aa: CASSSGEGTYEQYF; cdr3_nt: TGTGCCAGCAGTTCCGGGGAGGGGACTTACGAGCAGTACTTC
clone_size: .; j_call: TRBJ2-2; d_call: TRBD1; v_call: TRBV7-9; cdr3_aa: CASSRGQGAIGTGELFF; cdr3_nt: TGTGCCAGCAGCCGAGGACAGGGGGCCATCGGGACCGGGGAGCTGTTTTTT
clone_size: once; j_call: TRBJ1-4; d_call: TRBD1; v_call: TRBV7-9; cdr3_aa: CASSLGVNRGLEKLFF; cdr3_nt: TGTGCCAGCAGCTTAGGGGTAAACAGGGGGCTAGAAAAACTGTTTTTT
clone_size: few; j_call: TRBJ2-1; d_call: TRBD2; v_call: TRBV6-5; cdr3_aa: CASRTFMRESDEQFF; cdr3_nt: TGTGCCAGCAGGACATTTATGCGGGAGAGTGATGAGCAGTTCTTC
clone_size: .; j_call: TRBJ1-3; d_call: .; v_call: TRBV7-2; cdr3_aa: CASSLTSTNSGNTIYF; cdr3_nt: TGTGCCAGCAGCTTAACAAGTACGAACTCTGGAAACACCATATATTTT
clone_size: .; j_call: TRBJ1-2; d_call: .; v_call: TRBV5-6; cdr3_aa: CASSAPPNYGYTF; cdr3_nt: TGTGCCAGCAGCGCCCCTCCCAACTATGGCTACACCTTC
clone_size: .; j_call: TRBJ2-1; d_call: .; v_call: TRBV18; cdr3_aa: CASSPIANEQFF; cdr3_nt: TGTGCCAGCTCCCCTATCGCTAATGAGCAGTTCTTC
clone_size: .; j_call: TRBJ1-2; d_call: TRBD1; v_call: TRBV6-1; cdr3_aa: CASSERDRGRDGYTF; cdr3_nt: TGTGCCAGCAGTGAACGGGACAGGGGGCGAGATGGCTACACCTTC
clone_size: .; j_call: TRBJ1-4; d_call: TRBD1; v_call: TRBV30; cdr3_aa: CAWKGQLNEKLFF; cdr3_nt: TGTGCCTGGAAGGGACAGCTGAATGAAAAACTGTTTTTT
clone_size: .; j_call: TRBJ2-3; d_call: TRBD2; v_call: TRBV7-9; cdr3_aa: CASSSGLATDTQYF; cdr3_nt: TGTGCCAGCAGCTCGGGACTAGCTACAGATACGCAGTATTTT
clone_size: .; j_call: TRBJ2-1; d_call: .; v_call: TRBV5-1; cdr3_aa: CASSLAPGSNEQFF; cdr3_nt: TGCGCCAGCAGCTTGGCCCCGGGGAGCAATGAGCAGTTCTTC
clone_size: .; j_call: TRBJ1-6; d_call: .; v_call: TRBV2; cdr3_aa: CASSEYPNSPLHF; cdr3_nt: TGTGCCAGCAGTGAATATCCCAATTCACCCCTCCACTTT
clone_size: few; j_call: TRBJ2-5; d_call: TRBD2; v_call: TRBV5-4; cdr3_aa: CASSPRETQETQYF; cdr3_nt: TGTGCCAGCAGCCCGCGGGAGACTCAAGAGACCCAGTACTTC
clone_size: .; j_call: TRBJ2-5; d_call: TRBD2; v_call: TRBV19; cdr3_aa: CASSIAGGAQETQYF; cdr3_nt: TGTGCCAGTAGTATAGCCGGGGGGGCCCAAGAGACCCAGTACTTC
clone_size: .; j_call: TRBJ2-7; d_call: TRBD1; v_call: TRBV5-1; cdr3_aa: CASSSRDRGGEQYF; cdr3_nt: TGCGCCAGCAGCAGCCGGGACAGGGGTGGCGAGCAGTACTTC
clone_size: .; j_call: TRBJ2-5; d_call: TRBD1; v_call: TRBV28; cdr3_aa: CASSRTGKHLETQYF; cdr3_nt: TGTGCCAGCAGTCGGACAGGGAAACACTTAGAGACCCAGTACTTC
clone_size: .; j_call: TRBJ2-5; d_call: TRBD1; v_call: TRBV19; cdr3_aa: CASSRFGRGQETQYF; cdr3_nt: TGTGCCAGCAGTAGGTTCGGCAGGGGGCAAGAGACCCAGTACTTC
clone_size: once; j_call: TRBJ2-3; d_call: .; v_call: TRBV7-2; cdr3_aa: CASSRDFQADTQYF; cdr3_nt: TGTGCCAGCAGCCGGGACTTTCAAGCAGATACGCAGTATTTT
clone_size: .; j_call: TRBJ2-7; d_call: .; v_call: TRBV9; cdr3_aa: CASSGGPYEQYF; cdr3_nt: TGTGCCAGCAGCGGAGGTCCGTACGAGCAGTACTTC
clone_size: once; j_call: TRBJ1-2; d_call: .; v_call: TRBV4-3; cdr3_aa: CASSQDRFASYGYTF; cdr3_nt: TGCGCCAGCAGCCAAGATCGGTTCGCTTCCTATGGCTACACCTTC
clone_size: few; j_call: TRBJ2-7; d_call: .; v_call: TRBV4-3; cdr3_aa: CASSQGAGVGEQYF; cdr3_nt: TGCGCCAGCAGCCAAGGTGCCGGCGTGGGCGAGCAGTACTTC
clone_size: .; j_call: TRBJ2-7; d_call: .; v_call: TRBV30; cdr3_aa: CAWRAGRGYEQYF; cdr3_nt: TGTGCCTGGAGAGCGGGCAGGGGGTACGAGCAGTACTTC
clone_size: .; j_call: TRBJ2-4; d_call: .; v_call: TRBV19; cdr3_aa: CASKARSTENIQYF; cdr3_nt: TGTGCCAGTAAAGCCCGGTCGACCGAAAACATTCAGTACTTC
clone_size: .; j_call: TRBJ2-7; d_call: TRBD2; v_call: TRBV7-9; cdr3_aa: CASSLVAGATYEQYF; cdr3_nt: TGTGCCAGCAGCCTCGTCGCGGGAGCGACCTACGAGCAGTACTTC
clone_size: .; j_call: TRBJ1-2; d_call: .; v_call: TRBV19; cdr3_aa: CASGPGVGYGYTF; cdr3_nt: TGTGCCAGTGGTCCCGGGGTCGGCTATGGCTACACCTTC
clone_size: .; j_call: TRBJ2-3; d_call: .; v_call: TRBV3-1/TRBV3-2; cdr3_aa: CASGPDTQYF; cdr3_nt: TGTGCCAGCGGGCCAGATACGCAGTATTTT
clone_size: .; j_call: TRBJ2-5; d_call: TRBD2; v_call: TRBV11-3; cdr3_aa: CASSSGLAGGQETQYF; cdr3_nt: TGTGCCAGCAGCTCCGGACTAGCGGGAGGCCAAGAGACCCAGTACTTC
clone_size: once; j_call: TRBJ2-5; d_call: .; v_call: TRBV21-1; cdr3_aa: CASSKVGAAIQETQYF; cdr3_nt: TGTGCCAGCAGCAAAGTTGGGGCAGCAATTCAAGAGACCCAGTACTTC
clone_size: .; j_call: TRBJ1-6; d_call: TRBD1; v_call: TRBV2; cdr3_aa: CASRVGTAYNSPLHF; cdr3_nt: TGTGCCAGCAGAGTCGGGACAGCCTATAATTCACCCCTCCACTTT
clone_size: .; j_call: TRBJ2-7; d_call: .; v_call: TRBV4-3; cdr3_aa: CASSLQQGTDEQYF; cdr3_nt: TGCGCCAGCAGCCTACAACAGGGAACCGACGAGCAGTACTTC
clone_size: .; j_call: TRBJ2-1; d_call: TRBD2; v_call: TRBV7-8; cdr3_aa: CASSLGVGREQFF; cdr3_nt: TGTGCCAGCAGCTTAGGTGTCGGGAGGGAGCAGTTCTTC
clone_size: .; j_call: TRBJ2-3; d_call: .; v_call: TRBV7-2; cdr3_aa: CASSDTLGTDTQYF; cdr3_nt: TGTGCCAGCAGTGACACCCTGGGCACAGATACGCAGTATTTT
clone_size: .; j_call: TRBJ1-5; d_call: .; v_call: TRBV10-3; cdr3_aa: CAISEGWGNQPQHF; cdr3_nt: TGTGCCATCAGTGAGGGGTGGGGGAATCAGCCCCAGCATTTT
clone_size: .; j_call: TRBJ2-7; d_call: TRBD2; v_call: TRBV5-6; cdr3_aa: CASSLGTSNEQYF; cdr3_nt: TGTGCCAGCAGCTTGGGGACTAGCAACGAGCAGTACTTC
clone_size: .; j_call: TRBJ2-1; d_call: TRBD2; v_call: TRBV24-1; cdr3_aa: CATSDPAAGVPNEQFF; cdr3_nt: TGTGCCACCAGTGACCCCGCGGCGGGAGTCCCCAATGAGCAGTTCTTC
clone_size: .; j_call: TRBJ1-6; d_call: .; v_call: TRBV18; cdr3_aa: CASSPPRGSPLHF; cdr3_nt: TGTGCCAGCTCACCACCGAGGGGTTCACCCCTCCACTTT
clone_size: .; j_call: TRBJ2-7; d_call: TRBD2; v_call: TRBV7-9; cdr3_aa: CASSLALAGGYEQYF; cdr3_nt: TGTGCCAGCAGCTTAGCTCTAGCGGGAGGGTACGAGCAGTACTTC
clone_size: few; j_call: TRBJ1-3; d_call: .; v_call: TRBV5-1; cdr3_aa: CASSLDVGGNTIYF; cdr3_nt: TGCGCCAGCAGCTTAGATGTTGGGGGGAACACCATATATTTT
clone_size: .; j_call: TRBJ1-5; d_call: .; v_call: TRBV6-2/TRBV6-3; cdr3_aa: CASSYSTPRGQPQHF; cdr3_nt: TGTGCCAGCAGTTACTCGACCCCCCGGGGTCAGCCCCAGCATTTT
clone_size: .; j_call: TRBJ2-4; d_call: .; v_call: TRBV19; cdr3_aa: CASSIGGVGERNIQYF; cdr3_nt: TGTGCCAGTAGTATCGGAGGGGTAGGGGAGAGAAACATTCAGTACTTC
clone_size: .; j_call: TRBJ1-2; d_call: .; v_call: TRBV30; cdr3_aa: CAWGLRPSGYTF; cdr3_nt: TGTGCCTGGGGACTCCGGCCGAGTGGCTACACCTTC
clone_size: .; j_call: TRBJ2-7; d_call: .; v_call: TRBV5-1; cdr3_aa: CASSLARATYEQYF; cdr3_nt: TGCGCCAGCAGCTTGGCCCGGGCAACCTACGAGCAGTACTTC
clone_size: .; j_call: TRBJ2-1; d_call: TRBD2; v_call: TRBV7-2; cdr3_aa: CASSPSGGALMNEQFF; cdr3_nt: TGTGCCAGCAGCCCTTCGGGGGGGGCGCTTATGAATGAGCAGTTCTTC
clone_size: .; j_call: TRBJ2-7; d_call: .; v_call: TRBV5-1; cdr3_aa: CASSKEGGASYEQYF; cdr3_nt: TGCGCCAGCAGCAAGGAAGGGGGGGCCTCCTACGAGCAGTACTTC